This T cell receptor (beta chain) was identified during a study of vaccination effects on CD4 cells after COVID-19 (dated by TCRdb to the early 2020s). Some background on the complete study: In the ViraFEST assay, PBMC were stimulated with viral peptide pools, and TCR sequencing was then used to find antigen-specific CD4+ T cell clonotypes based on their expansion. Post-vaccine samples across the study were collected a median of 72 days after the second dose, with a range of 14 to 241. About 1.8 million PBMC per well were cultured with 10 ug/ml peptides in IMDM containing 5% human AB serum, around 10 IU/ml IL-2 and gentamicin. In both COVID-19 convalescent patients and infection-naive vaccine recipients, the study compared SARS-CoV-2 spike-specific CD4+ TCR repertoires from before mRNA vaccination with those from after it. A total of some eleven COVID-19 convalescent patients and a few SARS-CoV-2-naive healthy vaccine recipients were included in the full study. Cultures from other donors in the study were sequenced with the Oncomine TCR Beta short-read assay on an Illumina iSeq 100. Summary of the overall study and its limitations: Both infection-induced and vaccine-induced clones contracted markedly at late post-vaccination timepoints, which is consistent with waning T cell responses. In healthy vaccine recipients, vaccine-induced clones were almost all SARS-CoV-2 mono-reactive, with only 1 of 255 being cross-reactive with common cold coronaviruses. Only a small number of convalescent patients were included, and no early post-infection timepoints were available, which limited the study.

On this clone itself: The target of this receptor is not known. Base-call qualities are not available, and no considerably larger clone is one nucleotide away.

The protocol used for the library was the immunoSEQ multiplex PCR assay. TCR beta CDR3 sequencing was performed on DNA from the cultured, isolated CD4+ T cells. In the original analysis: Non-productive TCR sequences were removed, reads were trimmed to the CDR3 region, and CDR3s of at least 7 amino acids were retained. The MANAFEST web app was used to identify antigen-specific clonotypes by comparing expansion in peptide wells with expansion in reference cultures. Positive clones required FDR<0.05 expansion versus reference and all other wells, odds ratio above 5, and frequency above 0.1% in two replicate wells. Clonotypes significantly expanded in SARS-CoV-2 spike wells and in at least one common cold coronavirus spike condition were defined as cross-reactive. Using the stringdist R package, CDR3 similarity was measured by Levenshtein distance, and unrooted trees were constructed with ape in R 3.6.1. The source is immuneACCESS, and TCRdb retained only in-frame sequences with V and J called. Part of the clones is not carried over; for the studies checked, unresolved V genes explain less than half of this, and the remainder is unexplained. The DNA was the basis for D and trimming; V, J and clone size are from that table. The sample records approximately 70,000 clones, around 73% of which are singletons. In total, the top ten clones hold approximately 2% of the sample.

From the cysteine through the phenylalanine, the CDR3 covers 15 amino acids. Only the CDR3 region is kept as DNA, spanning 45 bases read in frame from base 1. Cut back by 4 bases and 8 bases, the V and J ends lie 17 bases apart. For CDR1 and CDR2, the germline V gene lists SNHLY and FYNNEI. After 10 to 11 days of culture, CD4+ T cells were isolated with the EasySep CD4+ T cell isolation kit. Participants received two doses of either the BNT162b2 or the mRNA-1273 mRNA SARS-CoV-2 vaccine. Negative nucleocapsid antibody results before and after vaccination confirmed that the healthy vaccine recipients had no prior SARS-CoV-2 infection. Half of the culture medium was replaced with fresh IL-2-containing medium on days 3 and 7. Unless otherwise noted, each peptide stimulation condition was cultured in triplicate wells. PBMC were separated from whole blood using Ficoll-Paque Plus gradient centrifugation and were then either cryopreserved at -140C or used fresh. Genomic DNA was extracted from cultured CD4+ T cells with the QIAamp micro DNA kit.

The receptor's source is a human donor who received a COVID-19 vaccine. The chain is encoded by TRBV2 joined to TRBJ2-2; perhaps TRBD1 is the D gene, with 5 bases matching. The sequencing used CD4+ T cells from PBMCs cultured without peptide, collected after COVID-19 vaccination. The DNA is as follows: TGTGCCAGCAGTGCGGTGACGGCAGGGTTGGGGGAGCTGTTTTTT. It specifies CASSAVTAGLGELFF. The variable domain in full, with residues beyond the CDR3 obtained from the reference TRBV2 and TRBJ2-2 genes, is EPEVTQTPSHQVTQMGQEVILRCVPISNHLYFYWYRQILGQKVEFLVSFYNNEISEKSEIFDDQFSVERPDGSNFTLKIRSTKLEDSAMYFCASSAVTAGLGELFFGEGSRLTVL.